The 8 T cell receptor beta chains given below trace back to one sample, sequenced in a study of OX40 agonist ivuxolimab in advanced cancers. Sequencing was performed with immunoSEQ multiplex PCR; in TCRdb, only in-frame clones are kept and a portion is missing. The sample yields 55,000 to 85,000 clones, 86% seen once. Sequencing was performed on CD4+ or CD8+ T cells sorted from blood, taken in a trial of the OX40 agonist ivuxolimab. These receptors originate from an adult with an advanced solid tumor such as melanoma, head and neck, liver or kidney cancer.

V usage is TRBV19 and J usage is TRBJ2-1; 11 nucleotides agree with TRBD2. The CDR3 consists of 16 residues. V dropped 4 bases and J dropped 3; count of bases not matched to a gene: 5. Germline assignment: CDR1 LNHDA and CDR2 SQIVND (reference sequence). The CDR3 DNA is TGTGCCAGTAGTACGAAAACTAGCGGGGGCTACAATGAGCAGTTCTTC. This sequence encodes CASSTKTSGGYNEQFF.

The chain recombines TRBV11-1 with TRBJ2-7, with TRBD1 matching 10 bases. CDR1 and CDR2 from the germline V gene are SGHAT and FQDESV (reference sequence). V lost 5 bases and J lost 6; bases outside the gene matches: 16. This CDR3 contains 17 residues. The CDR3 coding sequence is TGTGCCAGCAGCCCCCGGGACAGGGGATTCCGGGGCGGCGAGCAGTACTTC. Translation: CASSPRDRGFRGGEQYF.

The rearrangement links TRBV30 to TRBJ1-1, with D perhaps TRBD1 (5 bases). The length of the CDR3 is 12 residues. CDR1 is GTSNPN, CDR2 SVGIG, per germline (reference sequence). Between the trimmed V and J ends, which lost 4 bases and 4 bases, there was a span of 10 bases. The CDR3 sequence is CAWKWGRTEAFF. In DNA, the CDR3 is TGTGCCTGGAAGTGGGGCCGCACTGAAGCTTTCTTT.

The rearrangement uses TRBV30 and TRBJ1-4, with a possible D match to TRBD1 (6 bases). The germline gives CDR1 GTSNPN, CDR2 SVGIG (reference sequence). The CDR3 covers 14 residues. Trimming left V 3 bases short and J 2 bases short, with 10 bases between. CDR3 nucleotide sequence: TGTGCCTGGAGGGGGGACACCACTAATGAAAAACTGTTTTTT. Amino acid sequence: CAWRGDTTNEKLFF. Combining the CDR3 with reference TRBV30 and TRBJ1-4 gives the whole variable domain SQTIHQWPATLVQPVGSPLSLECTVEGTSNPNLYWYRQAAGRGLQLLFYSVGIGQISSEVPQNLSASRPQDRQFILSSKKLLLSDSGFYLCAWRGDTTNEKLFFGSGTQLSVL.

This clone has a single count. V and J are TRBV27 and TRBJ2-5; 10 nucleotides align to TRBD1. Germline CDR1 MNHEY, CDR2 SMNVEV (reference sequence). This CDR3 is 14 amino acids long. J gave up 3 bases and V 6 bases, and 4 bases lay outside the gene matches. CDR3 residues: CASSQDRGEETQYF. Written as DNA, the CDR3 is TGTGCCAGCAGCCAGGACAGGGGGGAAGAGACCCAGTACTTC.

A remark on this clone: Other DNA variants within this sample encode the same CDR3. This sequence joins TRBV28 and TRBJ2-1; tentative D call: TRBD2 (7 bases). The ends were cut back, 5 bases at V and 8 bases at J, with 19 bases in the middle. Germline CDR1 MDHEN, CDR2 SYDVKM. The CDR3 is 15 amino acids. CDR3 loop: CASSLLWGGRYEQFF. The CDR3 region has the DNA TGTGCCAGCAGTCTATTGTGGGGGGGCCGCTATGAGCAGTTCTTC. Looking up the rest from reference TRBV28 and TRBJ2-1 gives the full variable domain: DVKVTQSSRYLVKRTGEKVFLECVQDMDHENMFWYRQDPGLGLRLIYFSYDVKMKEKGDIPEGYSVSREKKERFSLILESASTNQTSMYLCASSLLWGGRYEQFFGPGTRLTVL.

The J gene is TRBJ2-7, the V gene TRBV7-2; 12 nucleotides align to TRBD2. The CDR3 is 16 amino acids. V lost 1 base to trimming and J lost 7 bases; unmatched junction nucleotides: 8. The germline V gene has CDR1 SGHTA and CDR2 FQGNSA. The CDR3 spells CASSLGSSGGAREQYF. The CDR3 DNA follows: TGTGCCAGCAGCTTAGGGTCTAGCGGGGGGGCGCGGGAGCAGTACTTC.

The chain is built from TRBV7-6 and TRBJ2-5; 8 nucleotides line up with TRBD2. CDR3 size: 18 residues. CDR1 is SGHVS, CDR2 FNYEAQ, per germline. V shed 5 bases, J shed 1 base, and the junction held 15 bases outside the gene matches. The CDR3 DNA sequence: TGTGCCAGCAGCCCACAAACTCCGGGACTAGTAGTCCAAGAGACCCAGTACTTC. Its protein product is CASSPQTPGLVVQETQYF.